Following are 3 T cell receptor beta chains from one sample sequenced in a study of cytotoxic CD8 clonotypes in ibrutinib-treated CLL. TCRdb's copy holds only in-frame clones and misses some; the assay was immunoSEQ multiplex PCR. Among under 300,000 clones, 60% to 75% were seen once, and the ten largest hold 15% to 19%. The sample here was PBMCs, taken after 24 months of ibrutinib treatment. These receptors all come from a human donor with chronic lymphocytic leukemia.

This chain connects TRBV20-1 to TRBJ1-1; no reliable D call. The CDR3 has 11 amino acids. V was shortened by 1 base and J by 6 bases, with 6 bases between the two germline ends. Germline values: CDR1 DFQATT, CDR2 SNEGSKA (reference sequence). DNA for the CDR3: TGCAGTGCTAGAGTTGTCGCTGAAGCTTTCTTT. Translated: CSARVVAEAFF.

Details on this clone: The same CDR3 is also encoded by other DNA sequences in this sample. The chain joins TRBV20-1 to TRBJ2-7, with no clear D. Trimming stripped 3 bases from V and 4 bases from J, with 7 bases between. The CDR3 has 11 amino acids. Germline V gene lookup returns CDR1 DFQATT and CDR2 SNEGSKA (reference sequence). The CDR3 is CSASVEYEQYF. CDR3 nucleotides: TGCAGTGCTAGTGTGGAGTACGAGCAGTACTTC.

The rearrangement joins TRBV6-6 to TRBJ1-4; 10 nucleotides match TRBD1. Germline V gene lookup returns CDR1 MNHNY and CDR2 SVGAGI (reference sequence). The CDR3 runs 13 residues. V lost 11 bases, J lost 8 bases, and 8 bases stayed unmatched. The CDR3 region has the DNA TGTGCCGGCCGGGACAGGGGACGGGAAAAACTGTTTTTT. Translation: CAGRDRGREKLFF.